This T cell receptor (beta chain) was captured by sequencing in a study of T cells in localized non-small cell lung cancer. General study results and limits: Of the top 100 tumor clones, median roughly 60 were in adjacent lung, more than 25 among its top 100. Only one tumor region went through sequencing, so heterogeneity may still be there. The study linked higher blood T cell density to longer overall survival.

TCRdb's table, derived via immunoSEQ multiplex PCR, lists solely in-frame clones and lacks some. The table records about 24,000 clones, around 90% of them present only once. About this clone: The antigen is unknown.

Specimen: peripheral blood, collected before any cancer treatment. The TCR originated in a woman aged 40-75 years with stage I lung adenocarcinoma.

This CDR3 reads CASSEGASPRTYEQYF. CDR3 sequence (DNA): TGCGCCAGCAGTGAAGGCGCAAGCCCTAGAACTTACGAGCAGTACTTC. V usage is TRBV10-1 and J usage is TRBJ2-5; D not resolved. The J call could be wrong; TRBJ2-7 is a better fit for the DNA end. The germline gives CDR1 WNHNN, CDR2 SYGVQD (reference sequence). The CDR3 is 16 amino acids.